This is a list of T cell receptor beta chains from one sample in a study of blood T cell repertoires in COVID-19. Here immunoSEQ multiplex PCR was the method, and the copy in TCRdb shows in-frame clones only, minus some. This sample carries roughly 150,000 clones, 87% of them seen once, and the ten largest clones take roughly 6.6%. The sequencing sample was made of peripheral blood. All receptors come from a man at least 80 years old with acute or convalescent COVID-19. Each CDR3 is given with its conserved first and last residue. A D gene is named only where the DNA matches it firmly. Clone size is not always given. Where it is, it says once, few, many or a class for expanded clones.

v_gene,abundance,j_gene,d_gene,CDR3nt,CDR3aa
TRBV30,NA,TRBJ2-1,TRBD2,TGTGCCTGGACACTAGCGGTTTACAATGAGCAGTTCTTC,CAWTLAVYNEQFF
TRBV6-5,NA,TRBJ2-7,TRBD1,TGTGCCAGTCGGGTGGGACAGGCGGCGCAGTACTTC,CASRVGQAAQYF
TRBV2,NA,TRBJ1-5,NA,TGTGCCAGCAGTGAAGCGCTGACAGGCCGTCAGCCCCAGCATTTT,CASSEALTGRQPQHF
TRBV24-1,NA,TRBJ2-6,NA,TGTGCCACCAGTGAAATAGGGGCCAACGTCCTGACTTTC,CATSEIGANVLTF
TRBV19,NA,TRBJ1-1,NA,TGTGCCAGTAGCAACCTCTACTCTAGGAGGGCTGAAGCTTTCTTT,CASSNLYSRRAEAFF
TRBV3-1/TRBV3-2,NA,TRBJ1-2,TRBD1,TGTGCCAGCAGCCTCGGGACAGGGCTTCGGGACTATGGCTACACCTTC,CASSLGTGLRDYGYTF
TRBV2,NA,TRBJ2-1,NA,TGTGCCAGCAGTCCGTCCTATGAGCAGTTCTTC,CASSPSYEQFF
TRBV2,once,TRBJ1-5,TRBD1,TGTGCCAGCAGCACAGGGGATCAGCCCCAGCATTTT,CASSTGDQPQHF
TRBV2,NA,TRBJ1-1,NA,TGTGCCAGCCTCGATCGGGGGGGCACTGAAGCTTTCTTT,CASLDRGGTEAFF
TRBV29-1,NA,TRBJ2-7,TRBD2,TGCAGCGTTGACGGGACTAGCGGGAGTTACGAGCAGTACTTC,CSVDGTSGSYEQYF
TRBV30,NA,TRBJ1-5,NA,TGTGCCGGGCCACTGGCGGGTCAGCCCCAGCATTTT,CAGPLAGQPQHF
TRBV18,NA,TRBJ2-7,NA,TGTGCCAGCTCCTACCCGGACGGGGGCTACGAGCAGTACTTC,CASSYPDGGYEQYF
TRBV28,NA,TRBJ1-1,NA,TGTGCCAGCAGTCGCACTCTGAACACTGAAGCTTTCTTT,CASSRTLNTEAFF
TRBV11-1,once,TRBJ1-6,TRBD1,TGTGCCAGCAGCCCGGACAGGGGGGAGTCACCCCTCCACTTT,CASSPDRGESPLHF
TRBV20-1,NA,TRBJ1-1,NA,TGCAGTGCTAGTCATGGGCCGCAGAACACTGAAGCTTTCTTT,CSASHGPQNTEAFF
TRBV7-2,NA,TRBJ2-2,TRBD1,TGTGCCAGCAGCTTATCGGGACAGGTCACCGGGGAGCTGTTTTTT,CASSLSGQVTGELFF
TRBV25-1,NA,TRBJ1-2,NA,TGTGCCAGTGGGGGTTTACAGGGTGTCTATGGCTACACCTTC,CASGGLQGVYGYTF
TRBV19,NA,TRBJ2-2,NA,TGTGCCAGTAGTGTTACCCCGGCCGGGACCGGGGAGCTGTTTTTT,CASSVTPAGTGELFF
TRBV28,NA,TRBJ1-2,TRBD1,TGTGCCAGCAGCGCGGGACAGAACTATGGCTACACCTTC,CASSAGQNYGYTF
TRBV5-4,once,TRBJ1-1,NA,TGTGCCAGCAGCCAAACGGGGGGCTACACTGAAGCTTTCTTT,CASSQTGGYTEAFF
TRBV5-4,once,TRBJ2-4,TRBD1,TGTGCCAGCAGCTTGGAGGGGGCCGTAAACATTCAGTACTTC,CASSLEGAVNIQYF
TRBV4-1,NA,TRBJ2-5,NA,TGCGCCAGCAGCCAAGCCGAGGGGGGGCCCCCCCAAGAGACCCAGTACTTC,CASSQAEGGPPQETQYF
TRBV12-3/TRBV12-4,NA,TRBJ1-2,TRBD1,TGTGCCAGCAGCGACAGGGTTAACAATGGCTACACCTTC,CASSDRVNNGYTF